The 3 T cell receptor beta chains given below trace back to one sample, sequenced in a study of blood T cell repertoires in COVID-19. Assay used: immunoSEQ multiplex PCR; TCRdb lists only in-frame clones, some missing. Of over 150,000 clones listed, 83% are singletons. The sequenced material came from peripheral blood. These receptors were collected from a woman of 80 years or more with acute or convalescent COVID-19.

This clone was found once. The genes are TRBV28 and TRBJ1-1; 9 nucleotides agree with TRBD1. The CDR3 extends over 13 amino acids. Germline V gene lookup returns CDR1 MDHEN and CDR2 SYDVKM. V trimming: 5 bases; J trimming: 10 bases; junction bases outside the gene matches: 8. CDR3 in DNA: TGTGCCAGCAGTCAGGGACAGGGCGGTGGAGCTTTCTTT. Translated: CASSQGQGGGAFF.

The chain combines TRBV7-9 with TRBJ1-2; D is possibly TRBD1 (5 bases). The CDR3 is 14 residues long. Germline CDR1 SEHNR, CDR2 FQNEAQ (reference sequence). Trimming stripped 5 bases from V and 0 bases from J, with 10 bases between. The CDR3 here is CASSVDRANYGYTF. CDR3 coding DNA: TGTGCCAGCAGCGTTGACAGAGCTAACTATGGCTACACCTTC. The full variable domain, in which reference TRBV7-9 and TRBJ1-2 provide the parts outside the CDR3, is DTGVSQNPRHKITKRGQNVTFRCDPISEHNRLYWYRQTLGQGPEFLTYFQNEAQLEKSRLLSDRFSAERPKGSFSTLEIQRTEQGDSAMYLCASSVDRANYGYTFGSGTRLTVV.

The rearrangement joins TRBV6-6 to TRBJ2-1; 11 positions match TRBD2. The CDR3 has 15 amino acids. Germline V gives CDR1 MNHNY, CDR2 SVGAGI (reference sequence). V dropped 6 bases and J dropped 7; count of bases not matched to a gene: 8. The CDR3 spells CASRLTSGKSNEQFF. The CDR3 nucleotides are TGTGCCAGCAGATTGACTAGCGGGAAGTCTAATGAGCAGTTCTTC.